Presented here are 16 T cell receptor beta chains from one specimen sequenced in a study of identical twins. TCRdb reanalysed the 5' RACE reads using MiXCR and keeps one entry per CDR3 protein. Here the sample spans approximately 700,000 distinct CDR3 sequences, 5.5% to 6.5% being singletons. Material: naive T cells sorted from blood. All receptors come from a man in his late teens or twenties in good health.

This clonotype was seen a handful of times. The chain is built from TRBV6-4 and TRBJ2-3, with TRBD2 identical over 9 bases. The germline V gene has CDR1 MRHNA and CDR2 SNTAGT. After removal of 6 bases from V and 5 bases from J, the junction contained 6 bases not matched to a gene. The CDR3 sequence is 14 residues long. CDR3 in amino acids: CASSLSGRVDTQYF. The CDR3 nucleotides read TGTGCCAGCAGCCTTAGCGGGAGAGTAGATACGCAGTATTTT.

This clonotype has ten or more counts. The gene calls are TRBV2 and TRBJ2-1, with D perhaps matching TRBD1 or TRBD2 (5 bases each). Deletions cut 6 bases from V and 2 bases from J, with 14 bases between. This CDR3 contains 15 residues. The germline CDR1 and CDR2 sequences are SNHLY and FYNNEI. DNA of the CDR3: TGTGCCAGCAGAAGCCGGGACGGCACCTACAATGAGCAGTTCTTC. It codes for CASRSRDGTYNEQFF.

Only a few counts were recorded for this clonotype. The V gene is TRBV7-9, the J gene TRBJ2-7, with D possibly matching TRBD1 (5 bases). The CDR3 covers 16 residues. V lost 3 bases to trimming and J lost 6 bases, with 21 bases between them. Germline V gene lookup returns CDR1 SEHNR and CDR2 FQNEAQ (reference sequence). CDR3 protein: CASSFPRQPDLIEQYF. The CDR3 coding sequence is TGTGCCAGCAGCTTCCCTCGACAGCCGGATCTGATCGAGCAGTACTTC.

This clonotype was seen ten or more times. The chain couples TRBV6-2 or TRBV6-3 to TRBJ2-1; D tentatively fits TRBD1 or TRBD2 (5 bases each). The CDR3 has 13 amino acids. V dropped 2 bases and J dropped 7 bases, with 9 bases sitting between them. Per germline, CDR1 MNHEY and CDR2 SVGEGT. In nucleotides, the CDR3 is TGTGCCAGCAGTTACGTGGGGGTAAATGAGCAGTTCTTC. Protein sequence: CASSYVGVNEQFF.

This clonotype came up many times. This sequence joins TRBV12-5 and TRBJ2-1; 16 nucleotides agree with TRBD2. Germline-derived CDR1 and CDR2 are LGHNT and FRNRAP. Losses at the gene ends were 5 bases for V and 8 bases for J; bases not matched to a gene: 9. The CDR3 length is 17 residues. In DNA form, the CDR3 reads TGTGCTAGTGGTCTACAGGGACTAGCGGGAGGGGGGTATGAGCAGTTCTTC. Translated, it gives CASGLQGLAGGGYEQFF.

This clonotype was seen at least ten times. V usage is TRBV5-1 and J usage is TRBJ2-2, with D possibly TRBD1 on 6 matching bases. The V gene's germline CDR1 is SGHRS and CDR2 YFSETQ. Trimming left V 1 base short and J 6 bases short, with 10 bases between. The CDR3 runs to 14 residues. This chain's CDR3 is CASSLPQGAGELFF. CDR3 bases: TGCGCCAGCAGCTTGCCACAGGGAGCCGGGGAGCTGTTTTTT.

This clonotype came up many times. V gene TRBV28 combines with J gene TRBJ2-7; D not certain. Germline V gene sequence: CDR1 MDHEN, CDR2 SYDVKM. The CDR3 runs to 13 residues. Trimming stripped 7 bases from V and 6 bases from J, with 16 bases between. Written as DNA, the CDR3 is TGTGCCAGCACCCCAGCCGAGATTCCCGAGCAGTACTTC. Translated, it gives CASTPAEIPEQYF. The full variable domain, its missing parts supplied by reference TRBV28 and TRBJ2-7, is DVKVTQSSRYLVKRTGEKVFLECVQDMDHENMFWYRQDPGLGLRLIYFSYDVKMKEKGDIPEGYSVSREKKERFSLILESASTNQTSMYLCASTPAEIPEQYFGPGTRLTVT.

There are many counts of this clonotype. This rearrangement joins TRBV5-5 to TRBJ2-2; D tentatively fits TRBD1 or TRBD2 (5 bases each). CDR3 length: 14 residues. Trimming pared 4 bases from V and 1 base from J, leaving 8 bases between. Per the germline V gene, CDR1 is SGHKS and CDR2 is YYEKEE (reference sequence). The chain's CDR3 is CASSRDLNTGELFF. In DNA, the CDR3 is TGTGCCAGCAGCCGGGACCTGAACACCGGGGAGCTGTTTTTT.

The chain joins TRBV12-3 or TRBV12-4 to TRBJ2-1; possible D gene TRBD1, 6 bases. V was pared by 10 bases and J by 3 bases, with 13 bases between. The CDR3 contains 13 residues. CDR3 coding DNA: TGTGCCACCTACAGGGAAAACTACAATGAGCAGTTCTTC. Protein product: CATYRENYNEQFF.

The chain joins TRBV7-8 to TRBJ2-1; D is undetermined. Trimming took 0 bases from V and 4 from J, leaving 13 bases between them. CDR1 SGHVS and CDR2 FQNEAQ come from the germline V gene. This CDR3 is 16 amino acids long. This CDR3 reads CASSLARRLPYNEQFF. In DNA, the CDR3 is TGTGCCAGCAGCTTAGCGAGGCGACTTCCTTACAATGAGCAGTTCTTC.

In its sample, this clonotype was seen a few times. V usage is TRBV10-3 and J usage is TRBJ2-7; 8 bases fit TRBD1. Germline assignment: CDR1 ENHRY and CDR2 SYGVKD. The CDR3 is 17 amino acids. V trimming: 5 bases; J trimming: 0 bases; junction bases outside the gene matches: 12. The CDR3 DNA follows: TGTGCCATCAGTCCACCACCCCGACAGGGGCCCTCCTACGAGCAGTACTTC. Its protein is CAISPPPRQGPSYEQYF.

This clonotype was counted many times. This chain joins TRBV7-6 and TRBJ2-1; 12 bases match TRBD2. This CDR3 has 15 amino acids. Germline V lookup: CDR1 SGHVS, CDR2 FNYEAQ. Germline trimming cut 5 bases from V and 6 bases from J; bases unmatched to any gene: 5. CDR3 in amino acids: CASSPTSGGLNEQFF. CDR3 bases: TGTGCCAGCAGCCCGACTAGCGGGGGACTCAATGAGCAGTTCTTC.

This clonotype was counted ten times or more. The chain joins TRBV10-3 to TRBJ2-3, with D uncertain. Between the trimmed V and J ends, which lost 3 bases and 3 bases, there was a span of 13 bases. The CDR3 is 15 residues long. Germline V gene data show CDR1 as ENHRY and CDR2 as SYGVKD. The CDR3: CAISDRLVGTDTQYF. The CDR3 DNA reads TGTGCCATCAGTGACCGCCTTGTGGGAACAGATACGCAGTATTTT.

V usage is TRBV12-3 or TRBV12-4 and J usage is TRBJ2-1; TRBD1 aligns across 12 bases. Trimming at V came to 6 bases and at J to 2 bases, leaving 5 bases not matched to a gene. This CDR3 comprises 16 residues. The CDR3 DNA reads TGTGCCAGCAGCGATAGGGACAGGGGGCCCTACAATGAGCAGTTCTTC. This encodes CASSDRDRGPYNEQFF.

The chain recombines TRBV28 with TRBJ1-5; 8 nucleotides match TRBD1. After removal of 3 bases from V and 6 bases from J, the junction contained 13 bases not matched to a gene. Germline V lookup: CDR1 MDHEN, CDR2 SYDVKM. The CDR3 spans 17 residues. The CDR3 loop reads CASSFDRQGAGGQPQHF. In DNA form, the CDR3 reads TGTGCCAGCAGTTTTGATCGGCAGGGGGCGGGGGGTCAGCCCCAGCATTTT.

This clonotype has more than one count but fewer than ten. The CDR3 spells CASSITAPGTVNTEAFF. The DNA for the CDR3 is TGTGCCAGTAGTATTACGGCCCCTGGGACGGTGAACACTGAAGCTTTCTTT. This chain links TRBV19 with TRBJ1-1; TRBD1 is a possible D gene (5 bases). The CDR3 covers 17 residues. The ends were cut back, 3 bases at V and 0 bases at J, with 17 bases in the middle. The germline gives CDR1 LNHDA, CDR2 SQIVND (reference sequence). The variable domain in full, completed from reference TRBV19 and TRBJ1-1, reads DGGITQSPKYLFRKEGQNVTLSCEQNLNHDAMYWYRQDPGQGLRLIYYSQIVNDFQKGDIAEGYSVSREKKESFPLTVTSAQKNPTAFYLCASSITAPGTVNTEAFFGQGTRLTVV.